A single sample is the source of the 9 T cell receptor beta chains below, sequenced in a study of cytomegalovirus exposure and HLA in healthy donors. The primer mix had 60 Vbeta and 13 Jbeta primers. Sequencing was performed with immunoSEQ multiplex PCR; in TCRdb, only in-frame clones are kept and a portion is missing. This repertoire shows some 190,000 clones, approximately 86% found once; its top ten account for around 0.98%. Sequenced material: PBMCs. The receptors come from a boy aged 2 to 9 in good health and CMV-seronegative.

This clone was counted a few times. The chain couples TRBV5-6 to TRBJ1-1; tentative D call: TRBD1 (6 bases). This CDR3 comprises 14 residues. The V and J ends lost 2 bases and 4 bases respectively, with 12 bases between them. From germline, CDR1 is SGHDT and CDR2 YYEEEE. CDR3 nucleotide sequence: TGTGCCAGCAGCTTCAGGGGAAGCGGCACTGAAGCTTTCTTT. Protein sequence: CASSFRGSGTEAFF.

The rearrangement joins TRBV10-3 to TRBJ2-5, with 9 bases matching TRBD2. The J call is doubtful: the DNA matches TRBJ2-7 better. This CDR3 is 13 amino acids long. Germline values: CDR1 ENHRY, CDR2 SYGVKD. The CDR3 sequence: CAAAGGLAYEQYF. DNA for the CDR3: TGTGCCGCGGCGGGGGGACTAGCTTACGAGCAGTACTTC.

This clone appeared a single time. This rearrangement joins TRBV27 to TRBJ2-7, with D possibly TRBD1 on 5 matching bases. Germline V gene data show CDR1 as MNHEY and CDR2 as SMNVEV (reference sequence). V lost 2 bases and J 5 bases, leaving 13 bases between the germline ends. The CDR3 spans 14 residues. Here the CDR3 DNA reads TGTGCCAGCAGTTTAAGCAGGGTATGGAACGAGCAGTACTTC. Translation: CASSLSRVWNEQYF.

The CDR3, as DNA: TGTGCCAGCAGCTTGTCGGGGACAGGGGCTTTCGAAAAACTGTTTTTT. Amino acid sequence: CASSLSGTGAFEKLFF. The rearrangement uses TRBV5-6 and TRBJ1-4, with 10 bases identical to TRBD1. Trimming at V came to 1 base and at J to 8 bases, leaving 8 bases not matched to a gene. Germline V gives CDR1 SGHDT, CDR2 YYEEEE. This CDR3 comprises 16 residues. The whole variable domain, filled in from reference TRBV5-6 and TRBJ1-4, reads DAGVTQSPTHLIKTRGQQVTLRCSPKSGHDTVSWYQQALGQGPQFIFQYYEEEERQRGNFPDRFSGHQFPNYSSELNVNALLLGDSALYLCASSLSGTGAFEKLFFGSGTQLSVL.

The J gene is TRBJ2-2, the V gene TRBV30; weak D call: TRBD1 (7 bases). CDR1 and CDR2 (germline): GTSNPN, SVGIG (reference sequence). The V gene lost 2 bases and the J gene lost 4 bases, with 17 bases spanning the gap. The CDR3 covers 16 residues. CDR3 protein: CAWSLLAGGGTGELFF. The CDR3 DNA follows: TGTGCCTGGAGTTTATTAGCAGGGGGAGGCACCGGGGAGCTGTTTTTT.

The V call is TRBV30, the J call TRBJ1-3; 7 nucleotides align to TRBD1. CDR3 length equals 19 residues. The ends lost 0 bases at V and 0 bases at J; junction bases unmatched: 14. Germline lookup yields CDR1 GTSNPN and CDR2 SVGIG (reference sequence). In DNA form, the CDR3 reads TGTGCCTGGAGTGTACGTTGGCGGGGACAGACACTCTCTGGAAACACCATATATTTT. It encodes CAWSVRWRGQTLSGNTIYF.

This clone has a single count. This same CDR3 is encoded by further DNA sequences in the sample. The rearrangement joins TRBV5-1 to TRBJ1-5; D is uncertain. Germline V gene data show CDR1 as SGHRS and CDR2 as YFSETQ. The CDR3 is 14 residues long. V was clipped by 0 bases and J by 1 base, with 5 bases between them. CDR3 protein: CASSLDGSNQPQHF. For the CDR3, the DNA is TGCGCCAGCAGCTTGGACGGGAGCAATCAGCCCCAGCATTTT.

V usage is TRBV30 and J usage is TRBJ2-5; 7 bases map to TRBD1. The CDR3 is made up of 15 amino acids. Looked up from germline, CDR1 is GTSNPN and CDR2 is SVGIG (reference sequence). J lost 5 bases, V lost 4 bases, and 13 bases had no gene match. CDR3: CAWTQGVGGHETQYF. Here the CDR3 DNA reads TGTGCCTGGACCCAAGGCGTAGGGGGCCACGAGACCCAGTACTTC.

This rearrangement joins TRBV28 to TRBJ2-7; D is possibly TRBD1 (5 bases). Germline CDR1 is MDHEN and CDR2 is SYDVKM. This CDR3 is 14 amino acids long. This chain's CDR3 is CATRSQASSYEQYF. CDR3 in DNA: TGTGCGACCAGATCACAGGCGAGCTCCTACGAGCAGTACTTC.